The sequence of this TCR beta chain was determined in a study of blood T cell repertoires in COVID-19. Across the study: Whether acute or convalescent, the COVID-19 samples came from the United States, Italy and Spain. Nucleic acid was either cDNA or gDNA, and it came from T cells, B-cell-depleted T cells, or PBMCs.

Seattle's cohort entered during active infection and was followed longitudinally. Per the germline V gene, CDR1 is LGHDT and CDR2 is YNNKEL (reference sequence). Deletions cut 4 bases from V and 3 bases from J, with 18 bases between. This CDR3 comprises 17 residues. The authors' processing: Amplification from reference gene primers served as the basis for estimated nucleated cell counts. Only in-frame clones appear in the TCRdb table, and some are missing; sequencing was by immunoSEQ multiplex PCR. The DNA was the basis for D and trimming; V, J and clone size are from that table. The data contain over 250,000 clones, around 85% of them seen just once; the ten biggest clones take up roughly 1.5%.

The TCR sequence derives from a human donor with COVID-19, enrolled during active disease. The donor label of this sample is uncertain. The sequenced sample consisted of peripheral blood. The V call is TRBV3-1 (or the pseudogene TRBV3-2), the J call TRBJ2-2; a weak D match, TRBD1 (8 bases). Written as DNA, the CDR3 is TGTGCCAGCAGCCGAATGTCAACAGGGGGGGACACCGGGGAGCTGTTTTTT. Its protein is CASSRMSTGGDTGELFF.